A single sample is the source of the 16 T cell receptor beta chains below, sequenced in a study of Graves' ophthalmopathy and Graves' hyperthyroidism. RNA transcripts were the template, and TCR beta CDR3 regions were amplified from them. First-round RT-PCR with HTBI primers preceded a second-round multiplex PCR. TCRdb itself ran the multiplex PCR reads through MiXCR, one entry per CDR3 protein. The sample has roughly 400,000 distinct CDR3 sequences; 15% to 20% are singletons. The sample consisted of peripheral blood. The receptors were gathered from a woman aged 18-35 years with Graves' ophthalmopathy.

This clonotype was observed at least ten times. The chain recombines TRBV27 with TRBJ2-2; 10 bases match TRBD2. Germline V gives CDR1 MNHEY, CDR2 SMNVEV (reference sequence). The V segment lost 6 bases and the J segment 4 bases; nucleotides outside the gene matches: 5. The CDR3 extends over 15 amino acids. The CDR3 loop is CASSPGLAATGELFF. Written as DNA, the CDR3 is TGTGCCAGCAGCCCCGGACTAGCGGCCACCGGGGAGCTGTTTTTT.

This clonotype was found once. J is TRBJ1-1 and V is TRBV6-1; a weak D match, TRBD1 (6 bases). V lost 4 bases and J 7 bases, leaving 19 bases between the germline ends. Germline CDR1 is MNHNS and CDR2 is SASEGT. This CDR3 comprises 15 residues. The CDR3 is CASSGGDISDIEAFF. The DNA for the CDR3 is TGTGCCAGCAGTGGTGGGGACATTTCAGACATTGAAGCTTTCTTT.

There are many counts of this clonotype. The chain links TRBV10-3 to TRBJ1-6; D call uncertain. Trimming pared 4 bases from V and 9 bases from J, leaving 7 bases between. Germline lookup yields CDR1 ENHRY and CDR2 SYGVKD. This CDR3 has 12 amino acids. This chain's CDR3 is CAISGKSSPLHF. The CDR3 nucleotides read TGTGCCATCAGTGGGAAAAGTTCACCCCTCCACTTT.

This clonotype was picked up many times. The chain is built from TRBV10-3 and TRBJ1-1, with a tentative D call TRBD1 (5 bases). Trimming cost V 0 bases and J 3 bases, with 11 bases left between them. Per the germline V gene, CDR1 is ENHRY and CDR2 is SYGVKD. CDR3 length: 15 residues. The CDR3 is CAISESDKGYTEAFF. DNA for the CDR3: TGTGCCATCAGTGAGTCGGACAAGGGGTACACTGAAGCTTTCTTT.

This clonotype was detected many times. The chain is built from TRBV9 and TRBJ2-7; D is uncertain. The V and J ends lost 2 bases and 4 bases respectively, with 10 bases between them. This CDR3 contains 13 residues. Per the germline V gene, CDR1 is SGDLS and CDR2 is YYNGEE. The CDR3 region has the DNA TGTGCCAGCAGCGTCCTACCCCATTACGAGCAGTACTTC. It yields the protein CASSVLPHYEQYF.

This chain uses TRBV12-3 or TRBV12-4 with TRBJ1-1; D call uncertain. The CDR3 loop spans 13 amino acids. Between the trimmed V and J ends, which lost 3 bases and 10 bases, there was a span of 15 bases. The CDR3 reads CASSLHPERGAFF. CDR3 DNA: TGTGCCAGCAGTTTGCACCCTGAGCGTGGAGCTTTCTTT.

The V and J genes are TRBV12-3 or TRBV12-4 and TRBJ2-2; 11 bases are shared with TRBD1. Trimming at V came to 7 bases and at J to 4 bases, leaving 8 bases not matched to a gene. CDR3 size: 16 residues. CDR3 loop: CASTSDRGRSTGELFF. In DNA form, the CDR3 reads TGTGCCAGCACCTCGGACAGGGGGCGTAGCACCGGGGAGCTGTTTTTT.

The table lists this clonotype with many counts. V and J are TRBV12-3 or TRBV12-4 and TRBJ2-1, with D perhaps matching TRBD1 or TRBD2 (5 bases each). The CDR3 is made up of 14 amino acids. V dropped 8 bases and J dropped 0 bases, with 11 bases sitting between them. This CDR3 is CASASRGSYNEQFF. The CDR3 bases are TGTGCCAGCGCCTCGAGGGGCTCCTACAATGAGCAGTTCTTC.

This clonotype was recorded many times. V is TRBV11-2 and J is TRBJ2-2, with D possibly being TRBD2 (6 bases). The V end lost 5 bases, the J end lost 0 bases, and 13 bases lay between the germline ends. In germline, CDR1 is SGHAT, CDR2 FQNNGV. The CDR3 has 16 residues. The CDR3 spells CASSRLGGANTGELFF. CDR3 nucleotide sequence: TGTGCCAGCAGCCGTCTGGGCGGGGCGAACACCGGGGAGCTGTTTTTT.

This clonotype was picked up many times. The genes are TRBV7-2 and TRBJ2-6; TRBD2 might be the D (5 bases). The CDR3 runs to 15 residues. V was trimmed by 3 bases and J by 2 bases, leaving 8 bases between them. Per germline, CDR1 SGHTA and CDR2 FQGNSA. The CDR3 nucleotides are TGTGCCAGCAGCTTCCCGGGGACTGGGGCCAACGTCCTGACTTTC. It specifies CASSFPGTGANVLTF. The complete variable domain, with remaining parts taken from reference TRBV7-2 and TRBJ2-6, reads GAGVSQSPSNKVTEKGKDVELRCDPISGHTALYWYRQSLGQGLEFLIYFQGNSAPDKSGLPSDRFSAERTGGSVSTLTIQRTQQEDSAVYLCASSFPGTGANVLTFGAGSRLTVL.

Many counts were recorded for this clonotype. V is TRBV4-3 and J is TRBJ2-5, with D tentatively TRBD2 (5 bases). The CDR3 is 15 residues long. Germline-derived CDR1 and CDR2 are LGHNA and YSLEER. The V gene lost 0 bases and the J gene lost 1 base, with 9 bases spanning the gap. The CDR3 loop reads CASSQDGVIQETQYF. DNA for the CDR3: TGCGCCAGCAGCCAAGACGGGGTAATCCAAGAGACCCAGTACTTC.

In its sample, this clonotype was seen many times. The CDR3 nucleotides read TGTGCCACCCGACGACTAGCGGGAGGAGAGACCCAGTACTTC. Translating it yields CATRRLAGGETQYF. J is TRBJ2-5 and V is TRBV2; the match to TRBD2 covers 13 bases. J lost 4 bases, V lost 10 bases, and 6 bases had no gene match. Germline V CDR1 and CDR2: SNHLY, FYNNEI. This CDR3 is built from 14 residues.

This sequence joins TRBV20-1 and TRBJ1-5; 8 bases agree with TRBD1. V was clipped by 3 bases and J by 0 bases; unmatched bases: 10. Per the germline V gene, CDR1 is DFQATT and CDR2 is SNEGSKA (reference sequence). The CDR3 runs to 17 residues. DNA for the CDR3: TGCAGTGCTAGGGCAGGGGGCTCCCGCTATAGCAATCAGCCCCAGCATTTT. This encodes CSARAGGSRYSNQPQHF.

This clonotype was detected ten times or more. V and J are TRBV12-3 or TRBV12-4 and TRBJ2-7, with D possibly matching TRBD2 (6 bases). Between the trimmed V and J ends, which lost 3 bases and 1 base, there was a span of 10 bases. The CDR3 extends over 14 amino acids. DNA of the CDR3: TGTGCCAGCAGTTTTGCGGGGTTATCCTACGAGCAGTACTTC. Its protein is CASSFAGLSYEQYF.

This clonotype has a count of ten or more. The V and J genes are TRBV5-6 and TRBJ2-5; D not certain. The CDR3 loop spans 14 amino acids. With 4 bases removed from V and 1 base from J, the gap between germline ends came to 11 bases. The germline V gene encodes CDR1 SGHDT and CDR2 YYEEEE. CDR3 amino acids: CASSAPPGQETQYF. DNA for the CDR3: TGTGCCAGCAGCGCCCCACCCGGCCAAGAGACCCAGTACTTC.

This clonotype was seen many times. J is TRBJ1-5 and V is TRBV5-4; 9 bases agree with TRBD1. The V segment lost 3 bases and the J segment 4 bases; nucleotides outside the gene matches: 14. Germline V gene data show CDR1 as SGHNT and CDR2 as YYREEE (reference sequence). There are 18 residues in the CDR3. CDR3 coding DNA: TGTGCCAGCAGCTGGGGGAGAACAGGGGGCATGAGTAATCAGCCCCAGCATTTT. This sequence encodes CASSWGRTGGMSNQPQHF.